A selection of T cell receptor beta chains follows, all from one sample in a study of OX40 agonist ivuxolimab in advanced cancers. Data came from immunoSEQ multiplex PCR; TCRdb stores just in-frame clones and leaves some out. This table has some 64,000 clones, about 90% appearing once. The input for sequencing was CD4+ or CD8+ T cells sorted from blood, taken in a trial of the OX40 agonist ivuxolimab. These receptors came from an adult with an advanced solid tumor such as melanoma, head and neck, liver or kidney cancer. The CDR3 runs from the conserved cysteine through the conserved F or W. Fields, in order: CDR3 length, V gene, J gene, D gene, clone size, CDR3 protein, CDR3 DNA. The D gene is left open where the match is weak. Clone sizes are given selectively: once, few, many, or a class where the clone is expanded.

len: 18; v_gene: TRBV7-8; j_gene: TRBJ2-7; d_gene: TRBD2; abundance: -; CDR3aa: CASSLGSRAGGLGYEQYF; CDR3nt: TGTGCCAGCAGCTTAGGAAGTCGCGCGGGAGGGCTTGGGTACGAGCAGTACTTC
len: 14; v_gene: TRBV7-6; j_gene: TRBJ1-3; d_gene: -; abundance: -; CDR3aa: CASSLLINGNTIYF; CDR3nt: TGTGCCAGCAGCTTACTGATAAACGGAAACACCATATATTTT
len: 15; v_gene: TRBV5-1; j_gene: TRBJ2-7; d_gene: -; abundance: -; CDR3aa: CASSLGGSQSYEQYF; CDR3nt: TGCGCCAGCAGCTTGGGTGGGAGCCAGTCCTACGAGCAGTACTTC
len: 17; v_gene: TRBV11-2; j_gene: TRBJ2-3; d_gene: TRBD2; abundance: -; CDR3aa: CASSLALLAGGTDTQYF; CDR3nt: TGTGCCAGCAGCTTAGCGCTACTAGCGGGAGGCACAGATACGCAGTATTTT
len: 15; v_gene: TRBV6-4; j_gene: TRBJ2-3; d_gene: TRBD2; abundance: -; CDR3aa: CASSETSGRVDTQYF; CDR3nt: TGTGCCAGCAGTGAGACTAGCGGGAGGGTTGATACGCAGTATTTT
len: 15; v_gene: TRBV2; j_gene: TRBJ1-5; d_gene: -; abundance: -; CDR3aa: CASSEWGQSNQPQHF; CDR3nt: TGTGCCAGCAGTGAATGGGGGCAAAGCAATCAGCCCCAGCATTTT
len: 12; v_gene: TRBV10-3; j_gene: TRBJ2-7; d_gene: TRBD1; abundance: -; CDR3aa: CAIRSTGPEQYF; CDR3nt: TGTGCCATCAGATCGACAGGGCCCGAGCAGTACTTC
len: 17; v_gene: TRBV11-2; j_gene: TRBJ2-3; d_gene: TRBD2; abundance: -; CDR3aa: CASSSGLARTSTDTQYF; CDR3nt: TGTGCCAGCAGCTCCGGACTAGCGCGGACTAGCACAGATACGCAGTATTTT
len: 11; v_gene: TRBV29-1; j_gene: TRBJ2-5; d_gene: -; abundance: -; CDR3aa: CSVASGGTQYF; CDR3nt: TGCAGCGTTGCATCCGGGGGGACCCAGTACTTC
len: 15; v_gene: TRBV28; j_gene: TRBJ2-2; d_gene: -; abundance: -; CDR3aa: CASSLGTGDTGELFF; CDR3nt: -
len: 13; v_gene: TRBV15; j_gene: TRBJ1-2; d_gene: -; abundance: -; CDR3aa: CATSSSPLRGFTF; CDR3nt: TGTGCCACCAGCAGCAGTCCTCTGAGGGGGTTCACCTTC
len: 13; v_gene: TRBV11-3; j_gene: TRBJ2-2; d_gene: -; abundance: -; CDR3aa: CASSLDRAGELFF; CDR3nt: TGTGCCAGCAGCTTAGACAGGGCCGGGGAGCTGTTTTTT
len: 14; v_gene: TRBV2; j_gene: TRBJ1-1; d_gene: -; abundance: -; CDR3aa: CASKLRDTNTEAFF; CDR3nt: TGTGCCAGTAAACTCCGGGACACGAACACTGAAGCTTTCTTT
len: 16; v_gene: TRBV18; j_gene: TRBJ2-1; d_gene: TRBD2; abundance: -; CDR3aa: CASSPLAGGLYNEQFF; CDR3nt: TGTGCCAGCTCACCACTAGCGGGAGGTCTATACAATGAGCAGTTCTTC
len: 14; v_gene: TRBV19; j_gene: TRBJ1-5; d_gene: -; abundance: -; CDR3aa: CASSMWGGGQPQHF; CDR3nt: TGTGCCAGTAGTATGTGGGGAGGGGGTCAGCCCCAGCATTTT
len: 14; v_gene: TRBV28; j_gene: TRBJ1-5; d_gene: TRBD1; abundance: -; CDR3aa: CASSVGQGKQPQHF; CDR3nt: TGTGCCAGCAGTGTCGGACAGGGAAAACAGCCCCAGCATTTT
len: 14; v_gene: TRBV10-3; j_gene: TRBJ2-1; d_gene: TRBD2; abundance: -; CDR3aa: CAISDGGRAPEQFF; CDR3nt: TGTGCCATCAGTGACGGAGGGAGGGCCCCTGAGCAGTTCTTC
len: 15; v_gene: TRBV27; j_gene: TRBJ2-1; d_gene: -; abundance: -; CDR3aa: CASSKIGAVYNEQFF; CDR3nt: TGTGCCAGCAGTAAAATCGGGGCGGTATACAATGAGCAGTTCTTC
len: 16; v_gene: TRBV18; j_gene: TRBJ2-3; d_gene: TRBD2; abundance: -; CDR3aa: CASSPQAGAKGDTQYF; CDR3nt: TGTGCCAGCTCACCACAAGCGGGAGCTAAGGGCGATACGCAGTATTTT
len: 13; v_gene: TRBV11-2; j_gene: TRBJ2-7; d_gene: -; abundance: -; CDR3aa: CASSSPKGYEQYF; CDR3nt: TGTGCCAGCAGCTCCCCAAAGGGGTACGAGCAGTACTTC
len: 13; v_gene: TRBV25-1; j_gene: TRBJ1-5; d_gene: -; abundance: once; CDR3aa: CASGGYSGQPQHF; CDR3nt: TGTGCCAGCGGGGGGTATTCCGGGCAGCCCCAGCATTTT
len: 15; v_gene: TRBV7-8; j_gene: TRBJ2-2; d_gene: TRBD2; abundance: few; CDR3aa: CASSFSGRLSGELFF; CDR3nt: TGTGCCAGCAGTTTTAGCGGGAGGTTGAGCGGGGAGCTGTTTTTT
len: 15; v_gene: TRBV19; j_gene: TRBJ2-1; d_gene: -; abundance: once; CDR3aa: CASNPDSSSYNEQFF; CDR3nt: TGTGCCAGTAACCCAGACAGTAGCTCCTACAATGAGCAGTTCTTC
len: 17; v_gene: TRBV11-2; j_gene: TRBJ2-1; d_gene: TRBD2; abundance: -; CDR3aa: CASSLEGRLAIYNEQFF; CDR3nt: TGTGCCAGCAGCTTAGAGGGTCGACTAGCGATTTACAATGAGCAGTTCTTC
len: 19; v_gene: TRBV11-2; j_gene: TRBJ2-1; d_gene: -; abundance: -; CDR3aa: CASSLAVGLRNSANNEQFF; CDR3nt: TGTGCCAGCAGCTTAGCAGTAGGACTCCGAAACTCGGCTAACAATGAGCAGTTCTTC
len: 16; v_gene: TRBV5-1; j_gene: TRBJ2-2; d_gene: TRBD2; abundance: -; CDR3aa: CASSLLLAGGTGELFF; CDR3nt: TGCGCCAGCAGCTTGCTACTAGCGGGAGGGACCGGGGAGCTGTTTTTT
len: 15; v_gene: TRBV19; j_gene: TRBJ1-5; d_gene: -; abundance: -; CDR3aa: CASSDLRGNSQPQHF; CDR3nt: TGTGCCAGTAGTGACCTAAGGGGGAACAGTCAGCCCCAGCATTTT
len: 13; v_gene: TRBV5-6; j_gene: TRBJ1-1; d_gene: -; abundance: -; CDR3aa: CASSLRPNTEAFF; CDR3nt: TGTGCCAGCAGCTTGCGGCCGAACACTGAAGCTTTCTTT
len: 15; v_gene: TRBV27; j_gene: TRBJ1-5; d_gene: -; abundance: once; CDR3aa: CASSREVGKNQPQHF; CDR3nt: TGTGCCAGCAGCCGGGAGGTCGGGAAGAATCAGCCCCAGCATTTT
len: 13; v_gene: TRBV10-3; j_gene: TRBJ1-1; d_gene: TRBD1; abundance: -; CDR3aa: CAIRTGTVAEAFF; CDR3nt: TGTGCCATCAGAACCGGGACAGTCGCTGAAGCTTTCTTT
len: 15; v_gene: TRBV5-6; j_gene: TRBJ2-7; d_gene: -; abundance: -; CDR3aa: CASSLVGRSSYEQYF; CDR3nt: TGTGCCAGCAGCCTGGTTGGACGGAGCTCCTACGAGCAGTACTTC
len: 12; v_gene: TRBV5-1; j_gene: TRBJ2-1; d_gene: TRBD1; abundance: -; CDR3aa: CASSPGQDKQFF; CDR3nt: TGCGCCAGCAGCCCGGGACAGGACAAGCAGTTCTTC
len: 11; v_gene: TRBV28; j_gene: TRBJ2-2; d_gene: -; abundance: -; CDR3aa: CASSIRSRLFF; CDR3nt: TGTGCCAGCAGCATAAGGTCCAGGCTGTTTTTT
len: 14; v_gene: TRBV19; j_gene: TRBJ2-1; d_gene: -; abundance: -; CDR3aa: CASSTSGTVREQFF; CDR3nt: TGTGCCAGTAGTACCTCCGGGACGGTAAGGGAGCAGTTCTTC
len: 19; v_gene: TRBV27; j_gene: TRBJ2-2; d_gene: TRBD2; abundance: -; CDR3aa: CASSLAYRYSGKNTGELFF; CDR3nt: TGTGCCAGCAGTTTAGCTTACCGATATAGCGGGAAGAACACCGGGGAGCTGTTTTTT
len: 15; v_gene: TRBV5-4; j_gene: TRBJ2-3; d_gene: TRBD1; abundance: -; CDR3aa: CASRPGTGHTDTQYF; CDR3nt: TGTGCCAGCCGACCCGGGACAGGGCACACAGATACGCAGTATTTT
len: 12; v_gene: TRBV10-3; j_gene: TRBJ2-1; d_gene: -; abundance: -; CDR3aa: CAIRSPATEQFF; CDR3nt: TGTGCCATCAGGAGTCCGGCAACTGAGCAGTTCTTC
len: 13; v_gene: TRBV28; j_gene: TRBJ1-5; d_gene: -; abundance: -; CDR3aa: CATTLGAVVPQHF; CDR3nt: TGTGCCACCACCCTAGGGGCGGTGGTCCCCCAGCATTTT
len: 15; v_gene: TRBV5-5; j_gene: TRBJ2-3; d_gene: -; abundance: -; CDR3aa: CASSSGVGVSDTQYF; CDR3nt: TGTGCCAGCAGCTCAGGGGTCGGGGTATCGGATACGCAGTATTTT
len: 15; v_gene: TRBV6-5; j_gene: TRBJ2-7; d_gene: -; abundance: -; CDR3aa: CASSYKDSLWYEQYF; CDR3nt: TGTGCCAGCAGTTACAAGGACAGCCTTTGGTACGAGCAGTACTTC
len: 14; v_gene: TRBV6-5; j_gene: TRBJ1-2; d_gene: TRBD1; abundance: -; CDR3aa: CASSYTRQGYGYTF; CDR3nt: TGTGCCAGCAGTTACACAAGACAGGGATATGGCTACACCTTC
len: 16; v_gene: TRBV5-1; j_gene: TRBJ2-1; d_gene: TRBD2; abundance: -; CDR3aa: CASSDGLAGGYNEQFF; CDR3nt: TGCGCCAGCAGCGACGGACTAGCGGGAGGATACAATGAGCAGTTCTTC
len: 15; v_gene: TRBV18; j_gene: TRBJ2-7; d_gene: TRBD2; abundance: -; CDR3aa: CASSPLAGSSYEQYF; CDR3nt: TGTGCCAGCTCACCCCTAGCGGGGAGCTCCTACGAGCAGTACTTC
len: 12; v_gene: TRBV29-1; j_gene: TRBJ2-3; d_gene: -; abundance: -; CDR3aa: CSVDGFSDTQYF; CDR3nt: TGCAGCGTTGATGGCTTCTCAGATACGCAGTATTTT
len: 14; v_gene: TRBV5-1; j_gene: TRBJ2-5; d_gene: -; abundance: once; CDR3aa: CASSLSRSGETQYF; CDR3nt: TGCGCCAGCAGCTTATCACGGTCGGGAGAGACCCAGTACTTC
len: 16; v_gene: TRBV5-1; j_gene: TRBJ2-3; d_gene: -; abundance: -; CDR3aa: CASSLRPSAGTDTQYF; CDR3nt: TGCGCCAGCAGCTTGCGACCTTCGGCAGGCACAGATACGCAGTATTTT
len: 14; v_gene: TRBV5-4; j_gene: TRBJ1-1; d_gene: -; abundance: -; CDR3aa: CASSFGQFNTEAFF; CDR3nt: TGTGCCAGCAGCTTCGGGCAGTTCAACACTGAAGCTTTCTTT
len: 19; v_gene: TRBV28; j_gene: TRBJ2-7; d_gene: TRBD2; abundance: -; CDR3aa: CASSYRWASSGIRTYEQYF; CDR3nt: TGTGCCAGCAGCTATCGTTGGGCCTCTAGCGGGATAAGGACCTACGAGCAGTACTTC
len: 21; v_gene: TRBV27; j_gene: TRBJ2-1; d_gene: TRBD2; abundance: -; CDR3aa: CASSLRPGTSGRSSSYNEQFF; CDR3nt: TGTGCCAGCAGTCTCCGTCCCGGGACTAGCGGGAGGAGCAGCTCCTACAATGAGCAGTTCTTC
len: 13; v_gene: TRBV14; j_gene: TRBJ1-1; d_gene: -; abundance: -; CDR3aa: CASSQDLWTEAFF; CDR3nt: TGTGCCAGCAGCCAAGATCTTTGGACTGAAGCTTTCTTT
len: 13; v_gene: TRBV7-6; j_gene: TRBJ1-2; d_gene: -; abundance: -; CDR3aa: CASSLETGLGYTF; CDR3nt: TGTGCCAGCAGCTTAGAAACGGGGCTTGGCTACACCTTC
len: 14; v_gene: TRBV5-4; j_gene: TRBJ2-3; d_gene: TRBD2; abundance: once; CDR3aa: CASSLAAGAPTQYF; CDR3nt: TGTGCCAGCAGCTTGGCTGCGGGAGCACCTACGCAGTATTTT
len: 15; v_gene: TRBV18; j_gene: TRBJ2-3; d_gene: TRBD1; abundance: -; CDR3aa: CASSPGTGGADTQYF; CDR3nt: TGTGCCAGCTCGCCCGGGACAGGGGGCGCAGATACGCAGTATTTT
len: 14; v_gene: TRBV6-6; j_gene: TRBJ1-5; d_gene: -; abundance: -; CDR3aa: CASSYVGEDQPQHF; CDR3nt: TGTGCCAGCAGTTACGTGGGGGAAGATCAGCCCCAGCATTTT
len: 15; v_gene: TRBV29-1; j_gene: TRBJ2-1; d_gene: -; abundance: -; CDR3aa: CSVDEGGGMGNEQFF; CDR3nt: TGCAGCGTTGACGAGGGCGGAGGAATGGGGAATGAGCAGTTCTTC
len: 13; v_gene: TRBV10-1; j_gene: TRBJ2-1; d_gene: -; abundance: -; CDR3aa: CASSESAYNEQFF; CDR3nt: TGCGCCAGCAGTGAGTCCGCCTACAATGAGCAGTTCTTC
len: 15; v_gene: TRBV6-1; j_gene: TRBJ1-2; d_gene: TRBD1; abundance: -; CDR3aa: CASSENKGQWHGYTF; CDR3nt: TGTGCCAGCAGTGAAAATAAGGGACAGTGGCATGGCTACACCTTC